This T cell receptor (beta chain) is drawn from a study of cytomegalovirus exposure and HLA in healthy donors. Overall study findings and caveats: A list of approximately 160 TCR beta chains associated with cytomegalovirus was given. Apart from CMV serostatus, no immune exposure information was available. Upon later analysis, HLA-associated TCR beta chains proved more clonally expanded than other, equally common chains.

In germline, CDR1 is SGHTA, CDR2 FQGNSA. This CDR3 contains 14 residues. Trimming stripped 5 bases from V and 7 bases from J, with 17 bases between. A word on this clone: Its target is unknown.

PCR involved 60 Vbeta and 13 Jbeta primers. Assay used: immunoSEQ multiplex PCR; TCRdb lists only in-frame clones, some missing. The data hold fewer than 150,000 clones, with 78% observed a single time. The clonotype comes from a male donor in good health and CMV-seronegative. Sequencing was performed on PBMCs. The chain links TRBV7-2 to TRBJ1-2; D possibly corresponds to TRBD1 (6 bases). The CDR3 spells CASSPGARQGGYTF. DNA for the CDR3: TGTGCCAGCAGCCCAGGGGCCCGTCAGGGTGGCTACACCTTC.